This T cell receptor beta chain stems from a study of early T cells in non-severe SARS-CoV-2 infection (TCRdb year 2021). With regard to the full study: Because TCR sequencing relied on bulk RNA taken from unsorted whole blood, pairing of alpha and beta chains was not possible. What the authors observed across the whole study: VDJdb matching was skewed toward anti-spike CD8 responses, so virus-specific expansions were likely underestimated and private and CD4 specificities were missed.

The germline V gene supplies CDR1 SGHVS and CDR2 FNYEAQ. The CDR3 covers 13 residues, taking in both the cysteine and the phenylalanine. Kept here is only the CDR3 DNA, which spans 39 bases and is read in frame from base 1. The junction carries 12 bases between V and J, which are trimmed by 3 bases and 10 bases respectively. This clonotype was counted many times. Its antigen is not yet known. Per-base quality was not reported, and no clone a single base away is much larger than it. Libraries were built with 5' RACE. The run used a NextSeq 500. To correct for sequencing error and PCR bias, the TCR library protocol tagged individual cDNA molecules with unique molecular identifiers. Sequencing covered both TCR alpha and beta chains, and within each sample the abundances of alpha and beta sequences were tightly co-correlated. The authors' analysis ran thus. Decombinator V4 was used to perform V gene, J gene and CDR3 annotation of TCR sequences. Expanded TCRs were defined as changing significantly between any two time points under a Poisson model with p below 0.0001. TCR abundances were normalised to the total number of TCRs sequenced per sample and were expressed as counts per million. MAIT TCRs were defined by TRAV1-2 paired with TRAJ12, TRAJ20 or TRAJ33, and iNKT TCRs by TRAV10 paired with TRAJ18. VDJdb, accessed on 1 November 2021, was searched for TCRs annotated for CMV, EBV and SARS-CoV-2, and TCRs annotated for more than one antigen were excluded. In TCRdb, the public reads were trimmed at Q25 with fastp and aligned with MiXCR, with productive beta chains retained. Each CDR3 protein gets just one entry, which takes the most common genes and DNA from the rows behind it. TCRdb, rather than the study authors, made the V and J calls. For this sample there are approximately 40,000 distinct CDR3 sequences; roughly 10% appear just once. The biggest ten clones account for more than 9.5% of the sample.

This was a case-control study nested in a cohort of healthcare workers in London, UK, who had nasopharyngeal swab PCR tests and blood samples taken every week. Between 23 and 31 March 2020, the week of the UK lockdown, healthcare workers were enrolled and then followed up weekly for as long as 16 weeks. The source of this sequence is an adult who was a healthcare worker with PCR-confirmed SARS-CoV-2 infection or an uninfected control (not recorded which). The chain is made from TRBV7-6 and TRBJ1-4, with the D gene too uncertain to name. Input material: whole blood. The nucleotides read TGTGCCAGCAGCTTTCTGGTGGAGGGAAAACTGTTTTTT. This gives the protein CASSFLVEGKLFF.